Reported below is one TCR beta chain. This clonotype was seen only a few times. Its antigen is not yet known. No clone much larger than this one lies a single base away; base qualities are absent. These data come from a study of human T cells and chemical hapten exposure (dated by TCRdb to about 2021). A note on the overall study: For sensitization, 2% DPC in acetone was applied to a roughly 2 cm by roughly 2 cm area of upper inner arm skin. Patients additionally received weekly therapeutic DPC doses to the scalp throughout the approximately 25-week study period. Patch tests used Finn chambers with 0.01% DPC on the upper back, scored after 6 days by International Contact Dermatitis Research Group standards. The patient cohort, mostly female, included alopecia areata with under or over 50% scalp involvement, alopecia totalis and alopecia universalis. Libraries were pooled for sequencing, and variation in per-sample TCR yields was attributed mainly to small differences in library volumes within the pool. The study tracked peripheral blood TCR repertoire changes in vivo during primary and secondary sensitization to the hapten diphenylcyclopropenone (DPC) in alopecia patients. Patient blood was sampled pre-sensitization (week 0) and at 2, 6 and about 24 weeks after DPC sensitization. Approximately 28 alopecia patients gave blood for TCR sequencing at one to four time points (pre-sensitization, 2, 6 and 24 weeks).

This sample's time point label indicates: pre-sensitization, week 0. The treatment or condition label on this specimen signifies: therapeutic diphenylcyclopropenone sensitization with weekly scalp DPC. At each patch-test visit, blood was drawn before the patch test was applied. Patients were eligible if aged 18 to 70, diagnosed with alopecia and judged suitable for DPC therapy, and pregnant patients were excluded. Total RNA was isolated from unfractionated whole blood collected in Tempus Blood RNA tubes. The paper's findings and limits, for the study overall: Significantly more large CDR3 similarity clusters were formed by expanded TCRs than by pre-sensitization or healthy control sets, consistent with antigen-driven responses. No change with DPC sensitization was found in the number of TCRs above 1 in 1000 frequency, and no evidence of global repertoire structure alterations was found. The number of PT1 expanded TCRs positively correlated with patch test score, significant at thresholds 8, 16 and 32 but not 4. Repeated subsampling changed both the strength of the expansion versus patch-test correlation and the threshold at which the correlation became significant. Alopecia, a presumed autoimmune disease, was present in all patients, so the immune response of the patients might differ from that of healthy individuals.

Spanning cysteine to phenylalanine, the CDR3 consists of 13 amino acids. Solely the CDR3 DNA is kept, with 39 bases framed from the first base. CDR1 and CDR2 are drawn from the germline V gene (reference sequence): DFQATT, SNEGSKA. V is cut by 6 bases and J by 1 base, and the space between the germline ends is 13 bases. Library method: RACE. Instrument used: NextSeq 500. During library preparation, unique molecular identifiers were attached to individual cDNA molecules so that TCRs could be counted quantitatively and reproducibly. Both TCR alpha and TCR beta chains were sequenced from each blood RNA sample. For the original study's pipeline: The median number of TCRs per sample was around 96,000, ranging from about 23,224 to 750,000. V, J and CDR3 annotation of the TCR reads was performed with the Decombinator software suite. For the PS versus PT1 abundance plots, all samples were subsampled to the same number of TCRs (28,000). Expanded TCRs were defined as absent before sensitization and observed at least eight times at the 2-week time point. TCRdb cleaned the public reads at Q25 with fastp, built clones with MiXCR and kept in-frame beta chains. Every distinct CDR3 protein forms one entry, paired with its most common genes and DNA. The V and J calls follow TCRdb's processing rather than the paper's. Present in this sample are some 330,000 distinct CDR3 sequences, 5.5% of which were seen just once. Less than 9% of the sample is held by the ten biggest clonotypes.

The chain is encoded by TRBV20-1 joined to TRBJ2-7, with the D gene too uncertain to name. The sequence was collected from a woman under 30 with alopecia areata. Some clones in this sample may be carry-over from other donors' samples. The sequencing here drew on whole blood, taken in connection with sensitization to the hapten diphenylcyclopropenone (DPC). The nucleotides are TGCAGTGCGGCCCGAACAACTTCCTACGAGCAGTACTTC. It is translated as CSAARTTSYEQYF.